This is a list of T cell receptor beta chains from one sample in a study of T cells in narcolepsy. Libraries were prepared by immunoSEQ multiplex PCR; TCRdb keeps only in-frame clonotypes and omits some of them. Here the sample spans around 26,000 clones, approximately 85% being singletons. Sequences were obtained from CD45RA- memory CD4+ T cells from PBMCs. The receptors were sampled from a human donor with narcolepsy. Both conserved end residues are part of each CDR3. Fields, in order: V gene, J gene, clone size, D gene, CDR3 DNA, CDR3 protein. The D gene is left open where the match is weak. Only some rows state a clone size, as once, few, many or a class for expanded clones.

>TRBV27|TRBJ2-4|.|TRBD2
TGTGCCAGCTCTAGCGGGAGGAAGGATGCCAAAAACATTCAGTACTTC
CASSSGRKDAKNIQYF
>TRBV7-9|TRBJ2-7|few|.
TGTGCCAGCAGCTTAGCGCTAACCCGGGTGCTGGGGGACGAGCAGTACTTC
CASSLALTRVLGDEQYF
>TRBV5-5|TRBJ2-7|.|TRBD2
TGTGCCAGCAGCTTGGGACTAGCGGGAGGGGGCTCCTACGAGCAGTACTTC
CASSLGLAGGGSYEQYF
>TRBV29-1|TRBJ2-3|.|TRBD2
TGCAGCGTTGAAATGAGCGGGAGGACGCAGTATTTT
CSVEMSGRTQYF
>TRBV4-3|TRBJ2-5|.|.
TGCGCCAGCAGCCCCGGCCGGCAGAGTTTAAAAGAGACCCAGTACTTC
CASSPGRQSLKETQYF
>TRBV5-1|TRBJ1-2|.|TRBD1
TGCGCCAGCAGCTGGGACAGGGGTGGCTACACCTTC
CASSWDRGGYTF
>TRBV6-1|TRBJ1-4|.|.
TGTGCCAGCAGACCCAGGGGCTCAACTAATGAAAAACTGTTTTTT
CASRPRGSTNEKLFF
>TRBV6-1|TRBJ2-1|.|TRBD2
TGTGCCAGTCGACTAGCGGGAGGTCATAATGAGCAGTTCTTC
CASRLAGGHNEQFF
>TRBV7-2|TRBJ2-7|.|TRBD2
TGTGCCAGCAGGAGGACTAGCGGGAGCTACGAGCAGTACTTC
CASRRTSGSYEQYF
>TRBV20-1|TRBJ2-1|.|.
TGCAGTGCTAGAAGCTATGAGCAGTTCTTC
CSARSYEQFF
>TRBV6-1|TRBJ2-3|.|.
TGTGCCAGCAGTGGGCAGGGGAGCACAGATACGCAGTATTTT
CASSGQGSTDTQYF
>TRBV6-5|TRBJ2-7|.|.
TGTGCCAGCCGCATTAACCACGAGCAGTACTTC
CASRINHEQYF
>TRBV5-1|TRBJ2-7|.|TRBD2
TGCGCCAGCAAAAAAGCGGGAGAGAACTACGAGCAGTACTTC
CASKKAGENYEQYF
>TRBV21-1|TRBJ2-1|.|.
TGTGCCAGCAAGACAGGGAATTACAATGAGCAGTTCTTC
CASKTGNYNEQFF
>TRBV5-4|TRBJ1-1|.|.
TGTGCCAGCAGCTTGGGATCCCAGGGATTACTACTTAACACTGAAGCTTTCTTT
CASSLGSQGLLLNTEAFF
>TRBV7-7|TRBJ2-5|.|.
TGTGCTAGCAGCCTTTCCGGGCCCGGCCCACAAGAGACCCAGTACTTC
CASSLSGPGPQETQYF
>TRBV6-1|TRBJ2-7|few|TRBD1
TGTGCCAGCAGCCCCAGCCGGGACAGTTACGAGCAGTACTTC
CASSPSRDSYEQYF
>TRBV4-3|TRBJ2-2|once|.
TGCGCCAGCAGCCAAGAATACTGGTGGTTGGACACCGGGGAGCTGTTTTTT
CASSQEYWWLDTGELFF
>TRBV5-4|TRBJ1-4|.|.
TGTGCCAGCAGCCCAGGGTCTGATGAAAAACTGTTTTTT
CASSPGSDEKLFF
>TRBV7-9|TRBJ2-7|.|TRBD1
TGTGCCAGCAGCTTCCCACAGGGGGATTCCTACGAGCAGTACTTC
CASSFPQGDSYEQYF
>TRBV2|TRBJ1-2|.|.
TGTGCCAGCATGCCTCCGGGCGCCCGCTATGGCTACACCTTC
CASMPPGARYGYTF
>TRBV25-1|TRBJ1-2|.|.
TGTGCCAGCAGTGGCCCCAGGGTGAGTGGCTACACCTTC
CASSGPRVSGYTF
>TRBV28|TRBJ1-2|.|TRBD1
TGTGCCAGCGATCGGGACAGGGGATACTATGGCTACACCTTC
CASDRDRGYYGYTF
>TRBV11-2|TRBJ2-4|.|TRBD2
TGTGCCAGCAGCTTAGACGCTAGCGGGGGTACCAAAAACATTCAGTACTTC
CASSLDASGGTKNIQYF
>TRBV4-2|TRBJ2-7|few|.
TGTGCCAGCAGCCAAGATGCATTTGGGCAGTACTTC
CASSQDAFGQYF
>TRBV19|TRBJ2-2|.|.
TGTGCCAGTAGTATCACGGGAAGTAACACCGGGGAGCTGTTTTTT
CASSITGSNTGELFF
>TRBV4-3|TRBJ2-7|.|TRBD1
TGCGCCAGCAGCCGAGCCAGACAGGGCATAAGCTCCTACGAGCAGTACTTC
CASSRARQGISSYEQYF
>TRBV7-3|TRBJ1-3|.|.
TGTGCCAGCAGCCCCGGAGGACAAAGAGGAAACACCATATATTTT
CASSPGGQRGNTIYF
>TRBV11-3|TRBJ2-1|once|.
TGTGCCAGCAGCAGTACCGGACAGAGCTCCTACAATGAGCAGTTCTTC
CASSSTGQSSYNEQFF
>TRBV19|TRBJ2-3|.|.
TGTGCCAGTAGTATCAGAGTAGTAACTACCGTCACAGATACGCAGTATTTT
CASSIRVVTTVTDTQYF
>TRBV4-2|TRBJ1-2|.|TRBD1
TGTGCCAGCAGCCAAGCGGGAATCGCAGGGGGGGGCTACACCTTC
CASSQAGIAGGGYTF
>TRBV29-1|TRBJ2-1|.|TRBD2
TGCAGCTCCCGAGCGGGAGTCGGTCATGAGCAGTTCTTC
CSSRAGVGHEQFF
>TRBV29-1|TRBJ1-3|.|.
TGCAGCGTTGCCCCAGGTTCTGGAAACACCATATATTTT
CSVAPGSGNTIYF
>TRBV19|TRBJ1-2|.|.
TGTGCCAGTAGTACCCGGTACAGGGTAAATGGCTACACCTTC
CASSTRYRVNGYTF
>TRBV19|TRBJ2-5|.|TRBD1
TGTGCCAGTTCCAAGGTGACAGGGAAAGAGACCCAGTACTTC
CASSKVTGKETQYF
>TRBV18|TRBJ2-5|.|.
TGTGCCAGCTCACCACCGGTCCGGGGCCAAGAGACCCAGTACTTC
CASSPPVRGQETQYF
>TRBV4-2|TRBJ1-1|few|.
TGTGCCAGCAGCCAAGAGCCCACCATGGGCCTTAACACTGAAGCTTTCTTT
CASSQEPTMGLNTEAFF
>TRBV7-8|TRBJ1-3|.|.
TGTGCCAGCAGCTTAACAACTGGAAACACCATATATTTT
CASSLTTGNTIYF
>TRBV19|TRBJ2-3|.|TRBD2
TGTGCCAGTAGTACCCCGGAACTAGCGGGAGGGCCTGTATTT
CASSTPELAGGPVF
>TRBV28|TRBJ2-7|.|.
TGTGCCAGCACCGGGAGAGGAGCGAGGCACTCCTACGAGCAGTACTTC
CASTGRGARHSYEQYF
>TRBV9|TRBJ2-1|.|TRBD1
TGTGCCAGCAGCGTAGGGGACAGGGGTTTCAATGAGCAGTTCTTC
CASSVGDRGFNEQFF
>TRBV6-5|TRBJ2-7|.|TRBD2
TGTGCCAGTACTAGCGGGGCCTACGAGCAGTACTTC
CASTSGAYEQYF
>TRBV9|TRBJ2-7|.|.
TGTGCCAGCAGCGTAGCGGTGGGGGGCGCGTTCGAGCAGTACTTC
CASSVAVGGAFEQYF
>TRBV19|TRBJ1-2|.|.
TGTGCCAGCCGGGACGGGGAAGTGCGCTACACCTTC
CASRDGEVRYTF
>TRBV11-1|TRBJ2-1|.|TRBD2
TGTGCCAGCAGCTTAAGCGGGAGGGCTAATGAGCAGTTCTTC
CASSLSGRANEQFF
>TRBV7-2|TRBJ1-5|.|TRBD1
TGTGCCAGCAGCTTGGTCCAGGGGGCTGTTCAGCCCCAGCATTTT
CASSLVQGAVQPQHF
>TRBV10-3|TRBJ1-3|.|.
TGTGCCATCAAAAGGGCCGACAGTGGGTTCGGAAACACCATATATTTT
CAIKRADSGFGNTIYF
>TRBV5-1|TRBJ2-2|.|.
TGCGCCAGCAAATCTCAGGGGTATCACACCGGGGAGCTGTTTTTT
CASKSQGYHTGELFF
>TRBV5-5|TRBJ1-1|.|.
TGTGCCAGCAGCTTTATGGGGGGCGACCGCCCCAAAGCTTTCTTT
CASSFMGGDRPKAFF
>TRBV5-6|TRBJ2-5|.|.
TGTGCCAGCAGCTTGGGGGAAGAGACCCAGTACTTC
CASSLGEETQYF
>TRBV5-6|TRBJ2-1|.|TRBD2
TGTGCCAGCAGCCCCGGGACCAGCGGGAAGTATGAGCAGTTCTTC
CASSPGTSGKYEQFF